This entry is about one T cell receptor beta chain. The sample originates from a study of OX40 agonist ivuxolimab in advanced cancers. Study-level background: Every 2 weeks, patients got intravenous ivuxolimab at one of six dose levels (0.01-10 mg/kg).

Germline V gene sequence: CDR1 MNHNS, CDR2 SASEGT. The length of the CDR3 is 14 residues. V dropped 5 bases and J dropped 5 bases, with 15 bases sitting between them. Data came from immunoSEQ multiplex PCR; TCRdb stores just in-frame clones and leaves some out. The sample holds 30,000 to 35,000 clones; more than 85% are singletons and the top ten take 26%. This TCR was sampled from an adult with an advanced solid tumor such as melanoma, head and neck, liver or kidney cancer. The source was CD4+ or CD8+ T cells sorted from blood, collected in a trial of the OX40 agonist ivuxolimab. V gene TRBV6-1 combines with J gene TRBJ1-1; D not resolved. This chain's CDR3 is CASSFLSRVTEAFF. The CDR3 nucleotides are TGTGCCAGCAGTTTCTTAAGTCGGGTAACTGAAGCTTTCTTT.